These 13 T cell receptor beta chains were sequenced from one sample in a study of early T cells in non-severe SARS-CoV-2 infection. MiXCR, run by TCRdb on the 5' RACE reads, gives a single entry per CDR3 protein. This table has around 60,000 distinct CDR3 sequences, roughly 9.7% appearing once. Sequencing was performed on whole blood. The source is an adult who was a healthcare worker with PCR-confirmed SARS-CoV-2 infection or an uninfected control (not recorded which).

This clonotype was detected ten times or more. The gene calls are TRBV20-1 and TRBJ2-1; D remains ambiguous. CDR1 DFQATT and CDR2 SNEGSKA come from the germline V gene (reference sequence). CDR3 length equals 13 residues. V was trimmed by 4 bases and J by 5 bases, leaving 12 bases between them. The CDR3 DNA sequence: TGCAGTGCTATACGCCACCACGACAATGAGCAGTTCTTC. Protein product: CSAIRHHDNEQFF.

This clonotype was detected many times. This chain joins TRBV7-9 and TRBJ1-1, with D perhaps matching TRBD1 (5 bases). Germline V lookup: CDR1 SEHNR, CDR2 FQNEAQ (reference sequence). This CDR3 region has 15 residues. The V end lost 0 bases, the J end lost 5 bases, and 13 bases lay between the germline ends. CDR3 loop: CASSLATRWGTEAFF. CDR3 bases: TGTGCCAGCAGCTTAGCAACGCGGTGGGGGACTGAAGCTTTCTTT.

In its sample, this clonotype was seen many times. This rearrangement joins TRBV6-1 to TRBJ2-2; unclear D gene. The germline V gene encodes CDR1 MNHNS and CDR2 SASEGT. The CDR3 has 17 residues. Trimming shortened V by 2 bases and J by 0 bases, and 13 bases separated the two germline ends. CDR3 protein: CASSELVVLSNTGELFF. The CDR3 DNA sequence: TGTGCCAGCAGTGAATTGGTTGTCCTTTCGAACACCGGGGAGCTGTTTTTT.

This clonotype turned up a few times. V is TRBV24-1 and J is TRBJ2-1, with D maybe TRBD1 (6 bases). Trimming shortened V by 3 bases and J by 2 bases, and 10 bases separated the two germline ends. Germline V gives CDR1 KGHDR, CDR2 SFDVKD. This CDR3 has 15 amino acids. Here the CDR3 DNA reads TGTGCCACCAGTGATGGCAGGGGAACCTACAATGAGCAGTTCTTC. It specifies CATSDGRGTYNEQFF.

This clonotype was observed many times. The gene calls are TRBV10-2 and TRBJ2-3; 7 bases fit TRBD1. V dropped 7 bases and J dropped 2; count of bases not matched to a gene: 3. CDR3 length: 13 amino acids. Germline loops: CDR1 WSHSY, CDR2 SAAADI. In DNA, the CDR3 is TGCGCCAGCACCGGGACAGCCACAGATACGCAGTATTTT. This translates into CASTGTATDTQYF.

V gene TRBV7-9 combines with J gene TRBJ2-3; possible D gene TRBD1, 5 bases. This CDR3 spans 13 amino acids. Trimming took off 4 bases at V and 0 bases at J, with 5 bases between the two ends. The germline CDR1 and CDR2 sequences are SEHNR and FQNEAQ (reference sequence). DNA of the CDR3: TGTGCCAGCAGCTGGGGCAGCACAGATACGCAGTATTTT. Residues: CASSWGSTDTQYF.

The V and J genes are TRBV3-1 and TRBJ2-3; 8 bases agree with TRBD2. The CDR3 is 16 residues long. The ends lost 1 base at V and 2 bases at J; junction bases unmatched: 5. Germline V CDR1 and CDR2: LGHDT, YNNKEL (reference sequence). This chain's CDR3 is CASSQVYSGDTDTQYF. DNA of the CDR3: TGTGCCAGCAGCCAAGTTTATAGCGGGGACACAGATACGCAGTATTTT.

A few counts support this clonotype. The CDR3 coding sequence is TGTGCCAGCAGCTTAGAGGCGCCGCGGGCGCTCTCCTACAATGAGCAGTTCTTC. Amino acid sequence: CASSLEAPRALSYNEQFF. V gene TRBV7-3 combines with J gene TRBJ2-1, with a possible D match to TRBD2 (5 bases). The V gene lost 2 bases and the J gene lost 0 bases, with 17 bases spanning the gap. This CDR3 has 18 amino acids. The germline V gene encodes CDR1 SGHTA and CDR2 FQGTGA.

The chain couples TRBV12-3 or TRBV12-4 to TRBJ2-7; maybe TRBD2 (5 bases). V lost 3 bases and J lost 3, with 15 bases in between. The CDR3 is 15 amino acids. The CDR3 loop reads CASSFGSRFRYEQYF. The CDR3 nucleotides read TGTGCCAGCAGTTTTGGGAGTAGGTTTCGCTACGAGCAGTACTTC.

A note on this clonotype: This could be a read error, since a much larger clone is one nucleotide away. J is TRBJ2-3 and V is TRBV12-3 or TRBV12-4; 7 positions match TRBD2. Trimming took 3 bases from V and 2 from J; bases not matched to a gene: 5. The CDR3 sequence is 15 residues long. CDR3 sequence reads: CASSLTSCYTDTQYF. CDR3 DNA sequence: TGTGCCAGCAGTTTGACTAGCTGTTACACAGATACGCAGTATTTT.

This clonotype was seen ten or more times. The chain employs TRBV20-1 and TRBJ1-1, with D possibly TRBD1 on 6 matching bases. The CDR3 spans 14 residues. Deletions cut 2 bases from V and 10 bases from J, with 20 bases between. The V gene's germline CDR1 is DFQATT and CDR2 SNEGSKA (reference sequence). CDR3 coding DNA: TGCAGTGCTAGATCCGGACAGTTGGGGCCGGGAGCTTTCTTT. Translation gives CSARSGQLGPGAFF.

The chain recombines TRBV7-3 with TRBJ2-1; D may match TRBD1 or TRBD2 (6 bases each). Germline V gives CDR1 SGHTA, CDR2 FQGTGA. The V and J ends lost 1 base and 8 bases respectively, with 24 bases between them. This CDR3 is 18 amino acids long. Here the CDR3 DNA reads TGTGCCAGCAGCTTAAAGTGGGGGGCCGATTCAGTGTCATATGAGCAGTTCTTC. This sequence encodes CASSLKWGADSVSYEQFF.

This chain links TRBV9 with TRBJ2-3; either TRBD1 or TRBD2 may fit D (5 bases each). This CDR3 has 13 residues. V was cut by 4 bases and J by 1 base, with 7 bases left in between. Germline values: CDR1 SGDLS, CDR2 YYNGEE. CDR3 coding DNA: TGTGCCAGCAGCCGAGGGGGCACAGATACGCAGTATTTT. Translation: CASSRGGTDTQYF.